The 28 T cell receptor beta chains below were found in one sample sequenced in a study of cytomegalovirus exposure and HLA in healthy donors. The primer mix had 60 Vbeta and 13 Jbeta primers. The protocol was immunoSEQ multiplex PCR, while the TCRdb copy is restricted to in-frame clones and leaves out a portion. Seen here are fewer than 250,000 clones, about 83% observed once, and the top ten hold 9.5% to 13%. The sample was PBMCs. The receptors come from a woman aged 45 to 65 in good health and CMV-seropositive.

The V and J genes are TRBV4-3 and TRBJ2-5; D gene uncertain. CDR1 LGHNA and CDR2 YSLEER come from the germline V gene. Trimming cost V 0 bases and J 5 bases, with 10 bases left between them. The CDR3 is 14 residues long. The CDR3 reads CASSQEGDVETQYF. The CDR3 DNA reads TGCGCCAGCAGCCAAGAAGGAGACGTGGAGACCCAGTACTTC.

The V call is TRBV7-2, the J call TRBJ1-3; the D gene is possibly TRBD1 (6 bases). Germline V gene sequence: CDR1 SGHTA, CDR2 FQGNSA. The CDR3 runs 15 residues. Between the trimmed V and J ends, which lost 1 base and 0 bases, there was a span of 7 bases. This chain's CDR3 is CASSLDRASGNTIYF. For the CDR3, the DNA is TGTGCCAGCAGCTTAGACAGGGCCTCTGGAAACACCATATATTTT.

This clone appeared a single time. V gene TRBV19 combines with J gene TRBJ1-2; TRBD1 matches 7 bases. Trimming at V came to 2 bases and at J to 7 bases, leaving 7 bases not matched to a gene. The CDR3 is made up of 14 amino acids. Germline V lookup: CDR1 LNHDA, CDR2 SQIVND (reference sequence). Written as DNA, the CDR3 is TGTGCCAGTAGTATACGAGGACAGGTGGCTGGCTACACCTTC. It codes for CASSIRGQVAGYTF.

This clone was counted a single time. This rearrangement joins TRBV30 to TRBJ1-1; the match to TRBD1 covers 9 bases. This CDR3 spans 12 amino acids. From germline, CDR1 is GTSNPN and CDR2 SVGIG (reference sequence). The V gene end was trimmed by 7 bases and the J gene end by 3 bases; junction bases not matched to a gene: 3. CDR3 in amino acids: CASDRGDTEAFF. DNA of the CDR3: TGTGCCTCCGACAGGGGGGACACTGAAGCTTTCTTT. Filled out from reference TRBV30 and TRBJ1-1, the complete variable domain reads SQTIHQWPATLVQPVGSPLSLECTVEGTSNPNLYWYRQAAGRGLQLLFYSVGIGQISSEVPQNLSASRPQDRQFILSSKKLLLSDSGFYLCASDRGDTEAFFGQGTRLTVV.

This clone has only one observation. This rearrangement joins TRBV5-5 to TRBJ2-7; possibly TRBD1 for D (5 bases). V lost 3 bases, J lost 0 bases, and 13 bases lay in between. The germline CDR1 and CDR2 sequences are SGHKS and YYEKEE (reference sequence). The CDR3 length is 15 residues. The CDR3: CASSSLLTVSYEQYF. DNA of the CDR3: TGTGCCAGCAGCTCCCTCCTGACAGTCTCCTACGAGCAGTACTTC.

This clone was observed a few times. In DNA, the CDR3 is TGTGCCAGCAGCCAGTTCCAAAGCTCCTACGAGCAGTACTTC. Protein sequence: CASSQFQSSYEQYF. The chain employs TRBV7-2 and TRBJ2-7; no clear D. The CDR3 runs to 14 residues. The V gene's germline CDR1 is SGHTA and CDR2 FQGNSA. V was clipped by 5 bases and J by 0 bases, with 11 bases between them.

A single count supports this clone. V usage is TRBV6-5 and J usage is TRBJ2-7; D might be TRBD1 (6 bases). The germline V gene encodes CDR1 MNHEY and CDR2 SVGAGI. V lost 6 bases to trimming and J lost 0 bases, with 15 bases between them. CDR3 length equals 15 residues. CDR3 in amino acids: CASRLLTGSSYEQYF. The CDR3 bases are TGTGCCAGCAGATTACTCACAGGGTCCTCCTACGAGCAGTACTTC.

The chain uses TRBV7-8 and TRBJ2-1, with D perhaps TRBD2 (6 bases). This CDR3 contains 14 residues. V was shortened by 3 bases and J by 7 bases, with 13 bases between the two germline ends. CDR1 SGHVS and CDR2 FQNEAQ come from the germline V gene. The CDR3 DNA is TGTGCCAGCAGCTTCGGACCTGGGGGGAATGAGCAGTTCTTC. It specifies CASSFGPGGNEQFF.

The J gene is TRBJ1-2, the V gene TRBV28; TRBD1 aligns across 8 bases. V gave up 6 bases and J gave up 1 base; unmatched junction bases: 1. The germline V gene has CDR1 MDHEN and CDR2 SYDVKM. The CDR3 is made up of 13 amino acids. The CDR3 loop reads CASSRGRNYGYTF. CDR3 sequence (DNA): TGTGCCAGCAGCAGGGGGCGTAACTATGGCTACACCTTC.

The chain is built from TRBV7-9 and TRBJ1-2, with 8 bases lining up with TRBD1. V shed 5 bases and J 8 bases; nucleotides not matched to a gene: 7. The CDR3 contains 13 residues. Germline-derived CDR1 and CDR2 are SEHNR and FQNEAQ (reference sequence). CDR3 sequence (DNA): TGTGCCAGCAGCCTGGGACAGGCGTTGGGCTACACCTTC. Protein product: CASSLGQALGYTF.

The chain joins TRBV7-8 to TRBJ1-2; TRBD1 matches at 11 bases. The CDR3 has 16 residues. Unmatched junction bases numbered 8, after V lost 0 bases and J lost 8 bases. The germline CDR1 and CDR2 sequences are SGHVS and FQNEAQ. This chain's CDR3 is CASSLALDRGQGGYTF. The CDR3 nucleotides read TGTGCCAGCAGCTTAGCGCTGGACAGGGGGCAAGGGGGCTACACCTTC.

The chain combines TRBV29-1 with TRBJ2-2; D remains ambiguous. The CDR3 has 13 residues. The germline V and J ends were trimmed by 3 bases and 0 bases, with 5 bases remaining between them. Germline V lookup: CDR1 SQVTM, CDR2 ANQGSEA. The CDR3 DNA follows: TGCAGCGTTGACATTGCGAACACCGGGGAGCTGTTTTTT. This translates into CSVDIANTGELFF.

The genes are TRBV2 and TRBJ1-5; unclear D gene. The V end lost 4 bases, the J end lost 8 bases, and 18 bases lay between the germline ends. In germline, CDR1 is SNHLY, CDR2 FYNNEI. The CDR3 consists of 15 residues. CDR3 sequence: CASSANQVPVEPQHF. CDR3 DNA sequence: TGTGCCAGCAGTGCTAATCAGGTGCCGGTAGAGCCCCAGCATTTT.

The rearrangement links TRBV19 to TRBJ2-1; 11 bases agree with TRBD2. V shed 3 bases, J shed 6 bases, and the junction held 7 bases outside the gene matches. Germline V gives CDR1 LNHDA, CDR2 SQIVND (reference sequence). The CDR3 length is 16 residues. The CDR3: CASSIGSGGARNEQFF. CDR3 nucleotide sequence: TGTGCCAGTAGTATTGGTAGCGGGGGGGCGCGCAATGAGCAGTTCTTC. Drawing the rest from reference TRBV19 and TRBJ2-1, the complete variable domain is DGGITQSPKYLFRKEGQNVTLSCEQNLNHDAMYWYRQDPGQGLRLIYYSQIVNDFQKGDIAEGYSVSREKKESFPLTVTSAQKNPTAFYLCASSIGSGGARNEQFFGPGTRLTVL.

The rearrangement uses TRBV7-2 and TRBJ1-1; tentative D call: TRBD1 (6 bases). Per the germline V gene, CDR1 is SGHTA and CDR2 is FQGNSA. Trimming shortened V by 1 base and J by 6 bases, and 24 bases separated the two germline ends. The CDR3 extends over 18 amino acids. CDR3 residues: CASSLVSPSGGRYPEAFF. The CDR3 DNA follows: TGTGCCAGCAGCTTAGTATCCCCGAGCGGGGGCCGGTACCCTGAAGCTTTCTTT.

This clone turned up a few times. V gene TRBV6-6 combines with J gene TRBJ2-1; TRBD2 agrees at 8 bases. The length of the CDR3 is 15 residues. Losses at the gene ends were 6 bases for V and 0 bases for J; bases not matched to a gene: 4. Germline V gene sequence: CDR1 MNHNY, CDR2 SVGAGI (reference sequence). CDR3 sequence: CASRPLAASYNEQFF. CDR3 coding DNA: TGTGCCAGCAGACCACTAGCGGCCTCCTACAATGAGCAGTTCTTC.

The chain has TRBV27 and TRBJ2-1, with 10 bases identical to TRBD1. Germline trimming cut 6 bases from V and 5 bases from J; bases unmatched to any gene: 7. Per the germline V gene, CDR1 is MNHEY and CDR2 is SMNVEV (reference sequence). The CDR3 extends over 15 amino acids. CDR3 residues: CASRGAGTGDNEQFF. CDR3 bases: TGTGCCAGCAGGGGGGCCGGGACAGGGGACAATGAGCAGTTCTTC.

The CDR3 spells CASSSVFLGDEKLFF. Here the CDR3 DNA reads TGTGCCAGCAGCTCGGTCTTTCTAGGAGATGAAAAACTGTTTTTT. J is TRBJ1-4 and V is TRBV13, with D uncertain. Germline V gene lookup returns CDR1 PRHDT and CDR2 FYEKMQ (reference sequence). Trimming pared 4 bases from V and 6 bases from J, leaving 15 bases between. The CDR3 covers 15 residues.

The chain recombines TRBV11-2 with TRBJ1-1; no firm D call. The CDR3 has 14 amino acids. The ends were cut back, 5 bases at V and 4 bases at J, with 14 bases in the middle. Germline V gene data show CDR1 as SGHAT and CDR2 as FQNNGV. CDR3 DNA: TGTGCCAGCAGCCGAGCCAACGTTGCCACTGAAGCTTTCTTT. Translating gives CASSRANVATEAFF.

The sample holds one count of this clone. The chain has TRBV28 and TRBJ1-2; 10 bases are a match to TRBD1. J gave up 7 bases and V 6 bases, and 8 bases lay outside the gene matches. Germline loops: CDR1 MDHEN, CDR2 SYDVKM. CDR3 length: 14 residues. CDR3 amino acids: CASRAPGTGAGYTF. The CDR3 DNA reads TGTGCCAGCAGAGCTCCCGGGACAGGGGCTGGCTACACCTTC.

V usage is TRBV30 and J usage is TRBJ1-1, with unresolved D. The CDR3 is made up of 12 amino acids. CDR1 is GTSNPN, CDR2 SVGIG, per germline (reference sequence). The V end lost 4 bases, the J end lost 5 bases, and 11 bases lay between the germline ends. The CDR3 sequence: CAWTLGRTEAFF. In DNA form, the CDR3 reads TGTGCCTGGACTCTCGGGAGAACTGAAGCTTTCTTT. The full variable domain, its missing parts supplied by reference TRBV30 and TRBJ1-1, is SQTIHQWPATLVQPVGSPLSLECTVEGTSNPNLYWYRQAAGRGLQLLFYSVGIGQISSEVPQNLSASRPQDRQFILSSKKLLLSDSGFYLCAWTLGRTEAFFGQGTRLTVV.

V is TRBV7-2 and J is TRBJ2-2; tentative D call: TRBD2 (6 bases). The V and J ends lost 4 bases and 9 bases respectively, with 24 bases between them. There are 17 residues in the CDR3. Germline CDR1 and CDR2: SGHTA and FQGNSA. Here the CDR3 DNA reads TGTGCCAGCAGCTCCGGAGGGCCAGGTCGTCGTGGTTGGGAGCTGTTTTTT. Its translation: CASSSGGPGRRGWELFF.

The CDR3 sequence: CASSLSMGQGRGAFF. In DNA form, the CDR3 reads TGTGCCAGCAGCTTAAGCATGGGGCAGGGGCGAGGAGCTTTCTTT. This rearrangement joins TRBV7-3 to TRBJ1-1, with D tentatively TRBD1 (6 bases). Between the trimmed V and J ends, which lost 1 base and 10 bases, there was a span of 19 bases. Germline CDR1 and CDR2: SGHTA and FQGTGA. The CDR3 loop spans 15 amino acids.

In this sample, this clone turned up a few times. CDR3 sequence (DNA): TGTGCCAGCAGTACCGGGTCCCTGAATGAAAAACTGTTTTTT. Translation: CASSTGSLNEKLFF. The J gene is TRBJ1-4, the V gene TRBV7-9; D is unclear. The CDR3 runs 14 residues. V was cut by 6 bases and J by 5 bases, with 13 bases left in between. Germline loops: CDR1 SEHNR, CDR2 FQNEAQ (reference sequence).

The rearrangement uses TRBV5-1 and TRBJ2-2, with 7 bases aligning to TRBD1. The CDR3 runs 17 residues. CDR1 is SGHRS and CDR2 is YFSETQ in the germline V gene. Trimming took 4 bases from V and 2 from J; bases not matched to a gene: 11. CDR3 sequence reads: CASSPAFDRVNTGELFF. The DNA for the CDR3 is TGCGCCAGCAGCCCAGCCTTCGACAGGGTTAACACCGGGGAGCTGTTTTTT.

The V and J genes are TRBV5-1 and TRBJ1-1; no firm D call. The CDR3 length is 16 residues. Trimming took off 0 bases at V and 0 bases at J, with 12 bases between the two ends. In germline, CDR1 is SGHRS, CDR2 YFSETQ. The CDR3 nucleotides are TGCGCCAGCAGCTTGGCCTCTTCTAATCTGAACACTGAAGCTTTCTTT. Translated, it gives CASSLASSNLNTEAFF.

The J gene is TRBJ1-4, the V gene TRBV28; TRBD1 matches at 8 bases. V was pared by 3 bases and J by 10 bases, with 7 bases of the junction left unmatched. The germline gives CDR1 MDHEN, CDR2 SYDVKM. The CDR3 runs 14 residues. As DNA, the CDR3 is TGTGCCAGCAGTTTTCGAGGACAGGGAGGAAAACTGTTTTTT. This sequence encodes CASSFRGQGGKLFF. Combining the CDR3 with reference TRBV28 and TRBJ1-4 gives the whole variable domain DVKVTQSSRYLVKRTGEKVFLECVQDMDHENMFWYRQDPGLGLRLIYFSYDVKMKEKGDIPEGYSVSREKKERFSLILESASTNQTSMYLCASSFRGQGGKLFFGSGTQLSVL.

The gene calls are TRBV11-2 and TRBJ2-7; 8 bases match TRBD2. The V gene end was trimmed by 1 base and the J gene end by 2 bases; junction bases not matched to a gene: 7. CDR1 and CDR2 (germline): SGHAT, FQNNGV. The CDR3 is 16 amino acids. CDR3 sequence: CASSLGVSGVPYEQYF. The CDR3 coding sequence is TGTGCCAGCAGCTTAGGCGTTAGCGGGGTTCCCTACGAGCAGTACTTC. Using reference TRBV11-2 and TRBJ2-7 for the parts outside the CDR3, the full variable domain is EAGVAQSPRYKIIEKRQSVAFWCNPISGHATLYWYQQILGQGPKLLIQFQNNGVVDDSQLPKDRFSAERLKGVDSTLKIQPAKLEDSAVYLCASSLGVSGVPYEQYFGPGTRLTVT.